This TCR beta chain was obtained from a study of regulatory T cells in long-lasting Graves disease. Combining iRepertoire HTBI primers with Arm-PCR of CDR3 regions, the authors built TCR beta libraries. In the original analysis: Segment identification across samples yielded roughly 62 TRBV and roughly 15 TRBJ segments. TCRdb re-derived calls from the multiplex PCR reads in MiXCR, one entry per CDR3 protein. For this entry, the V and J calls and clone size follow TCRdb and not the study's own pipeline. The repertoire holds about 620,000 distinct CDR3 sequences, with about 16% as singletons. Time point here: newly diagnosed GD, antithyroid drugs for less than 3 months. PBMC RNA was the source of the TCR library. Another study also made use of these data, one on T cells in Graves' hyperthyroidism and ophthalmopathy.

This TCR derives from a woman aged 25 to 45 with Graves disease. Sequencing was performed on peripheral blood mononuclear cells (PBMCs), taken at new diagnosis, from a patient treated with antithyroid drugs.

CDR3 sequence reads: CASSIFLAGNEQFF. CDR3 DNA: TGTGCCAGTAGTATATTCCTAGCAGGCAATGAGCAGTTCTTC. The rearrangement uses TRBV19 and TRBJ2-1; possible D gene TRBD2, 5 bases. From germline, CDR1 is LNHDA and CDR2 SQIVND (reference sequence). The CDR3 consists of 14 residues. V was cut by 2 bases and J by 6 bases, with 11 bases left in between.